What follows are 27 T cell receptor beta chains derived from one specimen sequenced in a study of blood T cell repertoires in COVID-19. The table came from immunoSEQ multiplex PCR; TCRdb's copy has only in-frame clones and leaves some out. This table has approximately 61,000 clones, just under 85% appearing once. Specimen: peripheral blood. These receptors all come from a man in his 70s with acute or convalescent COVID-19.

The chain uses TRBV5-1 and TRBJ2-5; TRBD2 agrees at 10 bases. CDR3 length: 17 amino acids. Germline V CDR1 and CDR2: SGHRS, YFSETQ. V lost 4 bases to trimming and J lost 5 bases; unmatched junction nucleotides: 14. CDR3 sequence: CASSPEGLAGDGETQYF. CDR3 DNA: TGCGCCAGCAGCCCTGAAGGCCTAGCGGGGGATGGGGAGACCCAGTACTTC.

V and J are TRBV3-1 (or the pseudogene TRBV3-2) and TRBJ2-5; TRBD2 aligns across 10 bases. Trimming removed 4 bases from V and 5 bases from J; junction bases left unmatched: 7. Germline values: CDR1 LGHDT, CDR2 YNNKEL (reference sequence). The CDR3 spans 15 residues. CDR3 loop: CASSLFSGGVETQYF. DNA for the CDR3: TGTGCCAGCAGCCTTTTCAGCGGGGGGGTTGAGACCCAGTACTTC.

The chain uses TRBV9 and TRBJ2-1; D not certain. Deletions cut 1 base from V and 2 bases from J, with 10 bases between. Germline CDR1 and CDR2: SGDLS and YYNGEE. This CDR3 has 15 residues. The CDR3 DNA reads as TGTGCCAGCAGCGTACAGGCTTCACCCTACAATGAGCAGTTCTTC. Protein: CASSVQASPYNEQFF.

The chain recombines TRBV11-1 with TRBJ2-7; D remains ambiguous. The CDR3 covers 14 residues. V was trimmed by 5 bases and J by 2 bases, leaving 13 bases between them. CDR1 is SGHAT, CDR2 FQDESV, per germline (reference sequence). CDR3 DNA: TGTGCCAGCAGCCCAATGCTATTACCCTACGAGCAGTACTTC. Translating it yields CASSPMLLPYEQYF.

V gene TRBV14 combines with J gene TRBJ2-1; TRBD2 aligns across 8 bases. Germline V gives CDR1 SGHDN, CDR2 FVKESK. This CDR3 is built from 15 residues. V shed 2 bases, J shed 9 bases, and the junction held 9 bases outside the gene matches. In DNA form, the CDR3 reads TGTGCCAGCAGCCAATACCGGGGGGGCCTCACTGAGCAGTTCTTC. This sequence encodes CASSQYRGGLTEQFF. Complete variable domain (other parts from reference TRBV14 and TRBJ2-1): EAGVTQFPSHSVIEKGQTVTLRCDPISGHDNLYWYRRVMGKEIKFLLHFVKESKQDESGMPNNRFLAERTGGTYSTLKVQPAELEDSGVYFCASSQYRGGLTEQFFGPGTRLTVL.

V usage is TRBV6-5 and J usage is TRBJ2-3; tentative D call: TRBD1 (6 bases). The germline V and J ends were trimmed by 10 bases and 2 bases, with 10 bases remaining between them. CDR1 MNHEY and CDR2 SVGAGI come from the germline V gene. CDR3 length: 12 amino acids. The CDR3 protein is CATTGITDTQYF. The CDR3, as DNA: TGTGCCACCACAGGGATCACAGATACGCAGTATTTT.

The chain uses TRBV2 and TRBJ2-1, with 16 bases matching TRBD2. This CDR3 comprises 18 residues. Germline loops: CDR1 SNHLY, CDR2 FYNNEI. Trimming took 6 bases from V and 4 from J; bases not matched to a gene: 9. This CDR3 reads CASRLGTSGGARYNEQFF. The CDR3 coding sequence is TGTGCCAGCAGATTGGGGACTAGCGGGGGGGCGCGTTACAATGAGCAGTTCTTC.

The V gene is TRBV11-2, the J gene TRBJ2-5; no definite D call. In germline, CDR1 is SGHAT, CDR2 FQNNGV. Deletions cut 2 bases from V and 5 bases from J, with 15 bases between. CDR3 length: 15 residues. The CDR3 DNA reads TGTGCCAGCAGCTTATTGTCAGCTTACGGGGAGACCCAGTACTTC. Translating it yields CASSLLSAYGETQYF.

This rearrangement joins TRBV5-1 to TRBJ2-2, with a tentative D call TRBD2 (6 bases). Trimming cost V 4 bases and J 5 bases, with 12 bases left between them. CDR1 is SGHRS and CDR2 is YFSETQ in the germline V gene. The CDR3 consists of 14 residues. CDR3 in DNA: TGCGCCAGCAGCCCGGATGGGAGGACCGGGGAGCTGTTTTTT. Amino acids: CASSPDGRTGELFF.

The CDR3 DNA reads TGTGCCAGCAGCTTGGACCCCTTTACGGGGTATGGCTACACCTTC. Translation gives CASSLDPFTGYGYTF. This chain connects TRBV5-6 to TRBJ1-2, with D unresolved. Trimming removed 0 bases at V and 5 bases at J, with 14 bases between. The CDR3 consists of 15 residues. Germline CDR1 is SGHDT and CDR2 is YYEEEE.

The CDR3, as DNA: TGTGCCAGCAGCTTAGTAGCCGCCCCCGGGGAGGTCTACGAGCAGTACTTC. Translation: CASSLVAAPGEVYEQYF. The chain carries TRBV11-2 and TRBJ2-7; tentatively, D is TRBD2 (6 bases). The CDR3 spans 17 residues. V was shortened by 1 base and J by 3 bases, with 19 bases between the two germline ends. CDR1 and CDR2 from the germline V gene are SGHAT and FQNNGV. The variable domain in full, completed from reference TRBV11-2 and TRBJ2-7, reads EAGVAQSPRYKIIEKRQSVAFWCNPISGHATLYWYQQILGQGPKLLIQFQNNGVVDDSQLPKDRFSAERLKGVDSTLKIQPAKLEDSAVYLCASSLVAAPGEVYEQYFGPGTRLTVT.

For the CDR3, the DNA is TGTGCCAGCAGCTTGGGTGGAGGAGACGGCAACAGCAATCAGCCCCAGCATTTT. This encodes CASSLGGGDGNSNQPQHF. The chain has TRBV5-4 and TRBJ1-5; D remains ambiguous. With 0 bases removed from V and 1 base from J, the gap between germline ends came to 17 bases. Germline loops: CDR1 SGHNT, CDR2 YYREEE (reference sequence). The CDR3 is made up of 18 amino acids.

The chain uses TRBV5-8 and TRBJ2-7; TRBD1 aligns across 8 bases. CDR1 and CDR2 from the germline V gene are SGHTS and YDEGEE. With V trimmed by 0 bases and J by 6 bases, 5 bases remained unmatched. CDR3 length equals 14 residues. The CDR3 is CASSLAGGWGEQYF. The CDR3 nucleotides are TGTGCCAGCAGCTTGGCAGGGGGCTGGGGCGAGCAGTACTTC.

The chain has TRBV7-9 and TRBJ1-2; the D gene is possibly TRBD1 (5 bases). V shed 6 bases and J shed 4 bases, with 15 bases lying between them. The germline CDR1 and CDR2 sequences are SEHNR and FQNEAQ (reference sequence). The CDR3 length is 14 residues. CDR3 sequence (DNA): TGTGCCAGCAGACCCCCGGACACAGGCTATGGCTACACCTTC. Translation: CASRPPDTGYGYTF.

This rearrangement joins TRBV9 to TRBJ2-5; TRBD2 is a possible D gene (7 bases). This CDR3 region has 19 residues. Trimming left V 4 bases short and J 5 bases short, with 30 bases between. Germline CDR1 SGDLS, CDR2 YYNGEE. Here the CDR3 DNA reads TGTGCCAGCAGCCCTAGAGCTGGCGCTGGGGGGGGCCAGCGGGAGACCCAGTACTTC. This codes for CASSPRAGAGGGQRETQYF.

This clone was seen just once. This chain uses TRBV6-5 with TRBJ2-5; D might be TRBD1 (6 bases). Looked up from germline, CDR1 is MNHEY and CDR2 is SVGAGI. Trimming removed 6 bases from V and 1 base from J, with 9 bases in between. The CDR3 covers 13 residues. CDR3 protein: CASRQGLQETQYF. CDR3 nucleotides: TGTGCCAGCAGGCAGGGGCTCCAAGAGACCCAGTACTTC.

This chain connects TRBV28 to TRBJ2-3, with D uncertain. The germline V and J ends were trimmed by 7 bases and 0 bases, with 11 bases remaining between them. The CDR3 is made up of 14 amino acids. Germline V CDR1 and CDR2: MDHEN, SYDVKM. This chain's CDR3 is CASKERSSTDTQYF. The CDR3 nucleotides read TGTGCCAGCAAGGAGCGATCTAGCACAGATACGCAGTATTTT.

The rearrangement joins TRBV2 to TRBJ2-2, with 8 nucleotides matching TRBD2. This CDR3 is built from 14 residues. CDR1 SNHLY and CDR2 FYNNEI come from the germline V gene. Trimming cost V 4 bases and J 7 bases; bases outside gene matches: 5. The CDR3 loop is CASSGTSRGGELFF. Written as DNA, the CDR3 is TGTGCCAGCAGTGGGACTAGCCGGGGCGGGGAGCTGTTTTTT.

The table lists this clone with a few counts. The chain joins TRBV4-1 to TRBJ2-4; TRBD1 aligns across 7 bases. The CDR3 runs 14 residues. The germline V gene has CDR1 MGHRA and CDR2 YSYEKL. With V trimmed by 0 bases and J by 6 bases, 2 bases remained unmatched. DNA of the CDR3: TGCGCCAGCAGCCAAGATCGGGACAGAAACATTCAGTACTTC. Amino acids: CASSQDRDRNIQYF.

The chain carries TRBV5-1 and TRBJ1-6, with 8 bases fitting TRBD1. Germline V gene data show CDR1 as SGHRS and CDR2 as YFSETQ. CDR3 length: 14 residues. The V gene end was trimmed by 5 bases and the J gene end by 7 bases; junction bases not matched to a gene: 5. The CDR3 region is CASSPDRGNSPLHF. The CDR3 DNA is TGCGCCAGCAGTCCAGACAGGGGAAATTCACCCCTCCACTTT. Combining the CDR3 with reference TRBV5-1 and TRBJ1-6 gives the whole variable domain KAGVTQTPRYLIKTRGQQVTLSCSPISGHRSVSWYQQTPGQGLQFLFEYFSETQRNKGNFPGRFSGRQFSNSRSEMNVSTLELGDSALYLCASSPDRGNSPLHFGNGTRLTVT.

The chain combines TRBV6-5 with TRBJ2-3; a weak D match, TRBD1 (7 bases). The CDR3 sequence is 14 residues long. V lost 10 bases and J 4 bases, leaving 18 bases between the germline ends. In germline, CDR1 is MNHEY, CDR2 SVGAGI. CDR3 loop: CATKFTGEADTQYF. CDR3 DNA sequence: TGTGCCACCAAGTTCACAGGGGAGGCAGATACGCAGTATTTT.

J is TRBJ1-1 and V is TRBV28; D might be TRBD1 (6 bases). Germline assignment: CDR1 MDHEN and CDR2 SYDVKM. V lost 3 bases and J lost 1, with 9 bases in between. The CDR3 sequence is 14 residues long. CDR3 region: CASSLAGENTEAFF. DNA of the CDR3: TGTGCCAGCAGTTTGGCAGGGGAGAACACTGAAGCTTTCTTT.

This sequence joins TRBV5-1 and TRBJ2-1; weak D call: TRBD1 (6 bases). The germline V and J ends were trimmed by 1 base and 5 bases, with 13 bases remaining between them. Germline V gene lookup returns CDR1 SGHRS and CDR2 YFSETQ. CDR3 size: 15 residues. The CDR3 bases are TGCGCCAGCAGCTTGTGGGTGGGGGACAACAATGAGCAGTTCTTC. Protein: CASSLWVGDNNEQFF.

V is TRBV5-1 and J is TRBJ2-1, with TRBD1 identical over 9 bases. V gave up 4 bases and J gave up 7 bases; unmatched junction bases: 15. Germline CDR1 is SGHRS and CDR2 is YFSETQ. The CDR3 is 17 residues long. CDR3 nucleotide sequence: TGCGCCAGCAGCCTGACTTGGAGGGGGACAGGGCAAAATGAGCAGTTCTTC. Protein product: CASSLTWRGTGQNEQFF.

This sequence joins TRBV2 and TRBJ2-5, with 10 bases lining up with TRBD2. Unmatched junction bases numbered 6, after V lost 6 bases and J lost 5 bases. The length of the CDR3 is 14 residues. CDR1 is SNHLY, CDR2 FYNNEI, per germline. The CDR3 sequence: CASSVAGGGETQYF. CDR3 nucleotide sequence: TGTGCCAGCAGCGTAGCGGGGGGTGGGGAGACCCAGTACTTC.

DNA for the CDR3: TGTGCCAGCAGCTTTGCAGGGGGCCGGGAGACCCAGTACTTC. Translation: CASSFAGGRETQYF. This chain connects TRBV5-4 to TRBJ2-5, with TRBD1 identical over 8 bases. CDR1 is SGHNT, CDR2 YYREEE, per germline (reference sequence). Trimming took 2 bases from V and 5 from J; bases not matched to a gene: 5. The CDR3 is 14 amino acids.

The chain uses TRBV18 and TRBJ2-7; 10 bases map to TRBD1. V gave up 4 bases and J gave up 1 base; unmatched junction bases: 7. This CDR3 is built from 16 residues. Germline V gene data show CDR1 as KGHSH and CDR2 as LQKENI. The CDR3, as DNA: TGTGCCAGCTCACAGGAACCGGGACAGGGGTCCTACGAGCAGTACTTC. Protein sequence: CASSQEPGQGSYEQYF.